These 27 T cell receptor beta chains came from one sample sequenced in a study of blood T cell repertoires in COVID-19. Repertoires were generated with immunoSEQ multiplex PCR, while TCRdb's copy carries only in-frame clones and drops some. The profile shows 60,000 or so clones, over 60% of them singletons. Sequenced material: peripheral blood. These receptors were obtained from a man aged 30 to 39 with COVID-19, enrolled during active disease.

V usage is TRBV19 and J usage is TRBJ1-5; no reliable D call. V was cut by 2 bases and J by 3 bases, with 8 bases left in between. The CDR3 is made up of 14 amino acids. Germline CDR1 reads LNHDA; CDR2 reads SQIVND (reference sequence). The CDR3 region is CASSIPGYNQPQHF. The CDR3 DNA reads as TGTGCCAGTAGTATACCCGGGTACAATCAGCCCCAGCATTTT.

The chain links TRBV5-6 to TRBJ2-5; 9 positions agree with TRBD1. Germline CDR1 SGHDT, CDR2 YYEEEE. There are 14 residues in the CDR3. Losses at the gene ends were 4 bases for V and 12 bases for J; bases not matched to a gene: 13. DNA for the CDR3: TGTGCCAGCAGCCTCTCCGGGACAGGGTGGGAGGAGTACTTC. Protein product: CASSLSGTGWEEYF.

The V call is TRBV4-1, the J call TRBJ1-5; tentatively, D is TRBD1 (5 bases). This CDR3 is 14 amino acids long. The germline CDR1 and CDR2 sequences are MGHRA and YSYEKL. V was trimmed by 4 bases and J by 0 bases, leaving 7 bases between them. The CDR3 sequence: CASSLDSSNQPQHF. CDR3 nucleotides: TGCGCCAGCAGCCTTGACAGTAGCAATCAGCCCCAGCATTTT.

This CDR3 is CASSLQVQETQYF. The CDR3 DNA reads as TGTGCCAGTAGTTTGCAGGTCCAAGAGACCCAGTACTTC. This chain joins TRBV19 and TRBJ2-5; D ambiguous. V was trimmed by 5 bases and J by 1 base, leaving 8 bases between them. The germline V gene has CDR1 LNHDA and CDR2 SQIVND (reference sequence). The CDR3 consists of 13 residues.

This chain links TRBV2 with TRBJ1-1, with D possibly matching TRBD1 (5 bases). The CDR3 is made up of 13 amino acids. With 2 bases removed from V and 7 bases from J, the gap between germline ends came to 11 bases. Germline V CDR1 and CDR2: SNHLY, FYNNEI. The CDR3 sequence: CASSERPGGEAFF. As DNA, the CDR3 is TGTGCCAGCAGTGAACGTCCGGGGGGTGAAGCTTTCTTT.

V is TRBV30 and J is TRBJ1-1, with a tentative D call TRBD1 (5 bases). Trimming pared 1 base from V and 7 bases from J, leaving 7 bases between. Germline loops: CDR1 GTSNPN, CDR2 SVGIG (reference sequence). The CDR3 spans 11 residues. CDR3 in amino acids: CAWSGGVEAFF. The CDR3 coding sequence is TGTGCCTGGAGTGGGGGCGTTGAAGCTTTCTTT.

J is TRBJ2-1 and V is TRBV30; TRBD1 matches at 7 bases. The CDR3 has 16 amino acids. Looked up from germline, CDR1 is GTSNPN and CDR2 is SVGIG (reference sequence). With V trimmed by 2 bases and J by 2 bases, 9 bases remained unmatched. This CDR3 is CAWSPHTGDPYNEQFF. Here the CDR3 DNA reads TGTGCCTGGAGTCCCCATACAGGGGACCCCTACAATGAGCAGTTCTTC.

V is TRBV9 and J is TRBJ2-1, with 7 positions matching TRBD2. The CDR3 has 15 residues. The germline V gene encodes CDR1 SGDLS and CDR2 YYNGEE. After removal of 0 bases from V and 3 bases from J, the junction contained 3 bases not matched to a gene. This chain's CDR3 is CASSVGAGIYNEQFF. CDR3 DNA: TGTGCCAGCAGCGTAGGAGCGGGGATCTACAATGAGCAGTTCTTC.

The table lists this clone with a few counts. V gene TRBV6-1 combines with J gene TRBJ1-3, with D tentatively TRBD1 (5 bases). This CDR3 comprises 16 residues. Trimming removed 3 bases at V and 1 base at J, with 13 bases between. Germline lookup yields CDR1 MNHNS and CDR2 SASEGT. The CDR3 loop is CASSDRQGGSGNTIYF. DNA of the CDR3: TGTGCCAGCAGTGATAGGCAGGGCGGATCTGGAAACACCATATATTTT.

CDR3 sequence: CASSLGGLAINGELFF. CDR3 in DNA: TGTGCCAGCAGCTTAGGAGGACTAGCGATCAACGGGGAGCTGTTTTTT. The chain joins TRBV7-9 to TRBJ2-2; TRBD2 agrees at 9 bases. Germline CDR1 SEHNR, CDR2 FQNEAQ (reference sequence). This CDR3 comprises 16 residues. The ends lost 1 base at V and 7 bases at J; junction bases unmatched: 7.

CDR3 loop: CASSQGWAGGEQYF. The CDR3 bases are TGTGCCAGCAGCCAAGGCTGGGCGGGAGGGGAGCAGTACTTC. The chain joins TRBV27 to TRBJ2-7; 9 nucleotides match TRBD2. Germline values: CDR1 MNHEY, CDR2 SMNVEV (reference sequence). V lost 6 bases and J lost 7; bases outside the gene matches: 10. The CDR3 is 14 amino acids.

This chain uses TRBV18 with TRBJ1-2; the match to TRBD1 covers 7 bases. CDR1 is KGHSH, CDR2 LQKENI, per germline. V was clipped by 10 bases and J by 8 bases; unmatched bases: 13. CDR3 length: 13 amino acids. CDR3 DNA sequence: TGTGCCACCGAAAAGGACAGGACAGGAGGCTACACCTTC. This sequence encodes CATEKDRTGGYTF.

In the case of this clone: This sample includes further DNA sequences coding for the same CDR3. This chain links TRBV30 with TRBJ1-3; 8 bases line up with TRBD1. CDR3 size: 14 residues. Germline V CDR1 and CDR2: GTSNPN, SVGIG (reference sequence). J was trimmed by 2 bases and V by 5 bases; bases with no gene match: 5. CDR3: CAWDRGKTGNTIYF. In DNA, the CDR3 is TGTGCCTGGGACAGGGGAAAAACTGGAAACACCATATATTTT.

This clone is a singleton in its sample. The rearrangement links TRBV5-4 to TRBJ2-1; D might be TRBD2 (5 bases). Trimming cost V 4 bases and J 0 bases, with 11 bases left between them. Germline V gene sequence: CDR1 SGHNT, CDR2 YYREEE (reference sequence). This CDR3 is 15 amino acids long. The CDR3 region has the DNA TGTGCCAGCAGCCTCAGCGGTAGCTCCTACAATGAGCAGTTCTTC. Its protein product is CASSLSGSSYNEQFF.

This chain connects TRBV4-3 to TRBJ1-1; D is ambiguous. This CDR3 region has 16 residues. Germline CDR1 is LGHNA and CDR2 is YSLEER. V shed 0 bases and J shed 6 bases, with 17 bases lying between them. The CDR3 DNA sequence: TGCGCCAGCAGCCAAGATTTCCCCCAAGAGGAGCCTGAAGCTTTCTTT. Residues: CASSQDFPQEEPEAFF.

The V and J genes are TRBV7-6 and TRBJ2-1, with TRBD2 matching 7 bases. Germline CDR1 and CDR2: SGHVS and FNYEAQ. With V trimmed by 3 bases and J by 7 bases, 9 bases remained unmatched. This CDR3 contains 15 residues. In DNA, the CDR3 is TGTGCCAGCAGCTTTGGGGAGAATAGCGGGAATGAGCAGTTCTTC. This sequence encodes CASSFGENSGNEQFF.

This chain connects TRBV19 to TRBJ1-3, with 7 bases fitting TRBD1. The germline CDR1 and CDR2 sequences are LNHDA and SQIVND (reference sequence). CDR3 size: 14 residues. J lost 0 bases, V lost 6 bases, and 2 bases had no gene match. The CDR3, as DNA: TGTGCCAGTAGGGGACAGAACTCTGGAAACACCATATATTTT. Residues: CASRGQNSGNTIYF. The full variable domain, with the rest looked up from reference TRBV19 and TRBJ1-3, is DGGITQSPKYLFRKEGQNVTLSCEQNLNHDAMYWYRQDPGQGLRLIYYSQIVNDFQKGDIAEGYSVSREKKESFPLTVTSAQKNPTAFYLCASRGQNSGNTIYFGEGSWLTVV.

This clone was seen only a few times. The chain employs TRBV5-1 and TRBJ2-3; no clear D gene. Germline-derived CDR1 and CDR2 are SGHRS and YFSETQ. The germline V and J ends were trimmed by 4 bases and 5 bases, with 11 bases remaining between them. CDR3 size: 13 residues. The CDR3 coding sequence is TGCGCCAGCAGCATAAGCTTTCGAGATACGCAGTATTTT. It is translated as CASSISFRDTQYF.

The rearrangement joins TRBV11-2 to TRBJ1-6, with a possible D match to TRBD1 (5 bases). CDR1 and CDR2 (germline): SGHAT, FQNNGV. The CDR3 extends over 14 amino acids. V was shortened by 6 bases and J by 7 bases, with 13 bases between the two germline ends. CDR3 region: CASSGAVGNSPLHF. In DNA, the CDR3 is TGTGCCAGCAGTGGGGCGGTAGGGAATTCACCCCTCCACTTT.

This chain links TRBV5-1 with TRBJ1-1, with TRBD1 as a possible D gene (5 bases). The V gene lost 0 bases and the J gene lost 4 bases, with 10 bases spanning the gap. The length of the CDR3 is 14 residues. The germline V gene has CDR1 SGHRS and CDR2 YFSETQ. The CDR3 loop is CASSLGTGATEAFF. The CDR3 DNA reads as TGCGCCAGCAGCTTGGGCACAGGTGCCACTGAAGCTTTCTTT.

The CDR3 bases are TGTGCCAGCAGCTTCGAGACTAGCACAGATACGCAGTATTTT. Encoded protein: CASSFETSTDTQYF. The genes are TRBV7-6 and TRBJ2-3; D gene uncertain. V was shortened by 3 bases and J by 0 bases, with 7 bases between the two germline ends. Germline values: CDR1 SGHVS, CDR2 FNYEAQ. The CDR3 has 14 amino acids. Full variable domain (missing parts from reference TRBV7-6 and TRBJ2-3): GAGVSQSPRYKVTKRGQDVALRCDPISGHVSLYWYRQALGQGPEFLTYFNYEAQQDKSGLPNDRFSAERPEGSISTLTIQRTEQRDSAMYRCASSFETSTDTQYFGPGTRLTVL.

V gene TRBV7-2 combines with J gene TRBJ1-6, with a tentative D call TRBD1 (6 bases). Looked up from germline, CDR1 is SGHTA and CDR2 is FQGNSA. V dropped 1 base and J dropped 5 bases, with 9 bases sitting between them. The CDR3 contains 15 residues. This chain's CDR3 is CASSLVSGDNSPLHF. CDR3 bases: TGTGCCAGCAGCTTAGTGTCAGGGGATAATTCACCCCTCCACTTT.

The rearrangement uses TRBV5-3 and TRBJ2-7; TRBD2 matches 7 bases. TRBV5-3 is marked as an open reading frame, function uncertain. Trimming removed 4 bases from V and 0 bases from J; junction bases left unmatched: 10. The CDR3 length is 16 residues. The CDR3 loop reads CARSRGRGVISYEQYF. Here the CDR3 DNA reads TGTGCCAGAAGCCGGGGGAGGGGCGTGATCTCCTACGAGCAGTACTTC.

The rearrangement uses TRBV28 and TRBJ2-3, with 12 bases fitting TRBD2. CDR1 is MDHEN, CDR2 SYDVKM, per germline. This CDR3 comprises 15 residues. V lost 5 bases, J lost 4 bases, and 4 bases stayed unmatched. The CDR3 is CASSLLAGGADTQYF. The CDR3 nucleotides are TGTGCCAGCAGTCTCCTAGCGGGGGGGGCAGATACGCAGTATTTT.

This clone was picked up a small number of times. The chain combines TRBV18 with TRBJ1-1; D remains unclear. Germline CDR1 and CDR2: KGHSH and LQKENI. There are 14 residues in the CDR3. Trimming took off 3 bases at V and 0 bases at J, with 8 bases between the two ends. For the CDR3, the DNA is TGTGCCAGCTCACCTACGGACTTGAACACTGAAGCTTTCTTT. Encoded protein: CASSPTDLNTEAFF. Together with reference TRBV18 and TRBJ1-1, the CDR3 gives the full variable domain: NAGVMQNPRHLVRRRGQEARLRCSPMKGHSHVYWYRQLPEEGLKFMVYLQKENIIDESGMPKERFSAEFPKEGPSILRIQQVVRGDSAAYFCASSPTDLNTEAFFGQGTRLTVV.

The V gene is TRBV11-3, the J gene TRBJ1-6; a possible D gene is TRBD1 (6 bases). Trimming shortened V by 4 bases and J by 10 bases, and 14 bases separated the two germline ends. The CDR3 contains 14 residues. Germline lookup yields CDR1 SGHNT and CDR2 YENEEA. The chain's CDR3 is CASSSSGTISPLHF. CDR3 bases: TGTGCCAGCAGCTCATCCGGGACAATCTCACCCCTCCACTTT.

This chain joins TRBV18 and TRBJ2-3; possibly TRBD2 for D (5 bases). The V end was cut by 8 bases, the J end by 0 bases, with 9 bases between. The CDR3 is 13 amino acids. CDR1 is KGHSH and CDR2 is LQKENI in the germline V gene. The CDR3 region is CASQRGSTDTQYF. CDR3 in DNA: TGTGCCAGCCAGCGAGGGAGCACAGATACGCAGTATTTT.